These 26 T cell receptor beta chains came from one sample sequenced in a study of OX40 agonist ivuxolimab in advanced cancers. Libraries were prepared by immunoSEQ multiplex PCR; TCRdb keeps only in-frame clonotypes and omits some of them. The table shows about 72,000 clones, with around 85% occurring only once. The source material was CD4+ or CD8+ T cells sorted from blood, sampled in a trial of the OX40 agonist ivuxolimab. Receptors originate from an adult with an advanced solid tumor such as melanoma, head and neck, liver or kidney cancer.

The genes are TRBV7-6 and TRBJ2-5, with D unclear. Germline V CDR1 and CDR2: SGHVS, FNYEAQ. The CDR3 runs to 15 residues. Trimming took 1 base from V and 7 from J, leaving 16 bases between them. CDR3 protein: CASSLVQDPWGTQYF. The DNA for the CDR3 is TGTGCCAGCAGCTTAGTTCAGGACCCCTGGGGGACCCAGTACTTC.

The chain joins TRBV6-5 to TRBJ2-3; D is ambiguous. This CDR3 spans 11 amino acids. Trimming removed 3 bases at V and 6 bases at J, with 4 bases between. From germline, CDR1 is MNHEY and CDR2 SVGAGI. The CDR3, as DNA: TGTGCCAGCAGTTATGGGGATACGCAGTATTTT. Translated, it gives CASSYGDTQYF.

In its sample, this clone ranks as large. V usage is TRBV6-5 and J usage is TRBJ2-7, with 13 bases matching TRBD2. V was pared by 5 bases and J by 6 bases, with 4 bases of the junction left unmatched. The CDR3 has 14 residues. Germline CDR1 is MNHEY and CDR2 is SVGAGI. The CDR3, as DNA: TGTGCCAGCAGTCTACTAGCGGGAGGGAGCGAGCAGTACTTC. Its protein is CASSLLAGGSEQYF.

The chain has TRBV5-6 and TRBJ1-5, with D tentatively TRBD1 (5 bases). Germline loops: CDR1 SGHDT, CDR2 YYEEEE. Trimming took 4 bases from V and 2 from J, leaving 13 bases between them. The CDR3 spans 15 residues. The CDR3 DNA is TGTGCCAGCAGCCGCAGACAGTTGGGCAATCAGCCCCAGCATTTT. Amino acid sequence: CASSRRQLGNQPQHF.

The rearrangement uses TRBV2 and TRBJ2-7; 7 nucleotides line up with TRBD1. The V and J ends lost 8 bases and 2 bases, in that order; junction bases with no gene match: 9. This CDR3 region has 14 residues. CDR1 and CDR2 from the germline V gene are SNHLY and FYNNEI. CDR3 in amino acids: CASLTGLPTYEQYF. The CDR3 region has the DNA TGTGCCAGCCTGACAGGGCTACCCACCTACGAGCAGTACTTC.

The chain couples TRBV18 to TRBJ1-2; TRBD1 might be the D (5 bases). Trimming shortened V by 4 bases and J by 2 bases, and 8 bases separated the two germline ends. Germline CDR1 KGHSH, CDR2 LQKENI. The CDR3 consists of 13 residues. CDR3 sequence (DNA): TGTGCCAGCTCACACACAGGAAACTATGGCTACACCTTC. It yields the protein CASSHTGNYGYTF.

V and J are TRBV19 and TRBJ2-7; D may be TRBD1 or TRBD2 (6 bases each). This CDR3 has 13 amino acids. V gave up 3 bases and J gave up 6 bases, with 12 bases separating them. CDR1 and CDR2 (germline): LNHDA, SQIVND (reference sequence). The CDR3, as DNA: TGTGCCAGTAGTATGAGTGGGGGGCTCGAGCAGTACTTC. This sequence encodes CASSMSGGLEQYF. The full variable domain, rest sourced from reference TRBV19 and TRBJ2-7, is DGGITQSPKYLFRKEGQNVTLSCEQNLNHDAMYWYRQDPGQGLRLIYYSQIVNDFQKGDIAEGYSVSREKKESFPLTVTSAQKNPTAFYLCASSMSGGLEQYFGPGTRLTVT.

The chain combines TRBV6-5 with TRBJ1-1, with a tentative D call TRBD1 (5 bases). The germline CDR1 and CDR2 sequences are MNHEY and SVGAGI. V was clipped by 5 bases and J by 0 bases, with 10 bases between them. The CDR3 totals 14 residues. The CDR3 nucleotides are TGTGCCAGCAGTCGTCAGGGACTGAACACTGAAGCTTTCTTT. It encodes CASSRQGLNTEAFF.

The genes are TRBV29-1 and TRBJ2-7; a weak D match, TRBD1 (5 bases). V was trimmed by 6 bases and J by 4 bases, leaving 10 bases between them. Germline CDR1 is SQVTM and CDR2 is ANQGSEA. The CDR3 sequence is 11 residues long. The DNA of the CDR3 is TGCAGCGTGTACAGGCAATACGAGCAGTACTTC. Residues: CSVYRQYEQYF.

This rearrangement joins TRBV5-6 to TRBJ2-6; the D is unclear. The germline V gene encodes CDR1 SGHDT and CDR2 YYEEEE. The CDR3 has 15 amino acids. Trimming took off 0 bases at V and 4 bases at J, with 8 bases between the two ends. The CDR3 loop is CASSLGSPGANVLTF. The CDR3 region has the DNA TGTGCCAGCAGCTTGGGGTCCCCGGGGGCCAACGTCCTGACTTTC. The variable domain in full, completed from reference TRBV5-6 and TRBJ2-6, reads DAGVTQSPTHLIKTRGQQVTLRCSPKSGHDTVSWYQQALGQGPQFIFQYYEEEERQRGNFPDRFSGHQFPNYSSELNVNALLLGDSALYLCASSLGSPGANVLTFGAGSRLTVL.

Concerning this clone: The same CDR3 is also encoded by other DNA sequences in this sample. The V call is TRBV9, the J call TRBJ2-1, with 7 positions matching TRBD2. This CDR3 comprises 16 residues. The ends lost 2 bases at V and 1 base at J; junction bases unmatched: 6. Germline V gene lookup returns CDR1 SGDLS and CDR2 YYNGEE. The CDR3 sequence: CASSVRGDQSYNEQFF. In nucleotides, the CDR3 is TGTGCCAGCAGCGTTCGGGGGGACCAGTCCTACAATGAGCAGTTCTTC.

The V gene is TRBV5-1, the J gene TRBJ1-1; the D gene is possibly TRBD1 (6 bases). This CDR3 region has 15 residues. Germline CDR1 reads SGHRS; CDR2 reads YFSETQ. Trimming stripped 0 bases from V and 3 bases from J, with 12 bases between. This chain's CDR3 is CASSLAGGGHTEAFF. CDR3 coding DNA: TGCGCCAGCAGCTTGGCGGGCGGGGGGCACACTGAAGCTTTCTTT. The full variable domain, completed using reference TRBV5-1 and TRBJ1-1, is KAGVTQTPRYLIKTRGQQVTLSCSPISGHRSVSWYQQTPGQGLQFLFEYFSETQRNKGNFPGRFSGRQFSNSRSEMNVSTLELGDSALYLCASSLAGGGHTEAFFGQGTRLTVV.

The chain employs TRBV28 and TRBJ2-7; weak D call: TRBD1 (5 bases). This CDR3 comprises 12 residues. The V gene lost 5 bases and the J gene lost 5 bases, with 10 bases spanning the gap. Germline assignment: CDR1 MDHEN and CDR2 SYDVKM. The CDR3 protein is CASSLTGHEQYF. In nucleotides, the CDR3 is TGTGCCAGCAGTCTAACAGGTCACGAGCAGTACTTC.

The gene calls are TRBV28 and TRBJ1-5; D unclear. The germline V gene encodes CDR1 MDHEN and CDR2 SYDVKM. V lost 1 base and J 0 bases, leaving 10 bases between the germline ends. The CDR3 spans 16 residues. The CDR3 coding sequence is TGTGCCAGCAGTTTATATGGGTTATATAGCAATCAGCCCCAGCATTTT. Amino acid sequence: CASSLYGLYSNQPQHF.

This chain connects TRBV19 to TRBJ1-3; 9 nucleotides match TRBD1. After removal of 5 bases from V and 5 bases from J, the junction contained 7 bases not matched to a gene. The germline V gene has CDR1 LNHDA and CDR2 SQIVND (reference sequence). This CDR3 region has 15 residues. The CDR3 here is CASSPPGQGRNTIYF. DNA for the CDR3: TGTGCCAGTAGTCCGCCGGGACAGGGAAGAAACACCATATATTTT.

As to this clone: Sequence at one end of the junction differs from germline and may be a read error. J is TRBJ2-7 and V is TRBV11-3; no reliable D call. This CDR3 has 12 amino acids. CDR1 is SGHNT and CDR2 is YENEEA in the germline V gene. CDR3 in amino acids: CASSVDGYEQYF. The CDR3 bases are TGTGCCAGCAGCGTAGACGGCTACGAGCAGTACTTC.

The V and J genes are TRBV2 and TRBJ1-2; the D gene is possibly TRBD1 (6 bases). V was trimmed by 7 bases and J by 3 bases, leaving 12 bases between them. The CDR3 is 13 amino acids. Germline V gives CDR1 SNHLY, CDR2 FYNNEI. CDR3 nucleotides: TGTGCCAGCATCCAACAGGGAGACTATGGCTACACCTTC. Protein sequence: CASIQQGDYGYTF.

V is TRBV10-3 and J is TRBJ1-2; D is uncertain. Trimming took off 5 bases at V and 1 base at J, with 11 bases between the two ends. Germline lookup yields CDR1 ENHRY and CDR2 SYGVKD. The CDR3 is made up of 14 amino acids. CDR3 loop: CAISPQSVNYGYTF. DNA for the CDR3: TGTGCCATCAGTCCGCAGTCCGTTAACTATGGCTACACCTTC.

CDR3 coding DNA: TGTGCCAGCTCACTTGTTTCAACTAATGAAAAACTGTTTTTT. Translation gives CASSLVSTNEKLFF. The V and J genes are TRBV18 and TRBJ1-4; D gene unclear. V lost 4 bases and J 0 bases, leaving 6 bases between the germline ends. The CDR3 has 14 residues. Germline V gives CDR1 KGHSH, CDR2 LQKENI. The full variable domain, in which reference TRBV18 and TRBJ1-4 provide the parts outside the CDR3, is NAGVMQNPRHLVRRRGQEARLRCSPMKGHSHVYWYRQLPEEGLKFMVYLQKENIIDESGMPKERFSAEFPKEGPSILRIQQVVRGDSAAYFCASSLVSTNEKLFFGSGTQLSVL.

The CDR3 region is CASSYVQYTDTQYF. DNA for the CDR3: TGTGCCAGCAGTTACGTACAGTACACAGATACGCAGTATTTT. The chain has TRBV6-5 and TRBJ2-3, with no clear D. The CDR3 contains 14 residues. Germline V CDR1 and CDR2: MNHEY, SVGAGI. Trimming stripped 2 bases from V and 2 bases from J, with 8 bases between.

The chain uses TRBV7-9 and TRBJ1-3; D gene uncertain. The ends were cut back, 5 bases at V and 0 bases at J, with 2 bases in the middle. Germline lookup yields CDR1 SEHNR and CDR2 FQNEAQ (reference sequence). The CDR3 is 12 amino acids. CDR3 protein: CASSGSGNTIYF. DNA of the CDR3: TGTGCCAGCAGCGGCTCTGGAAACACCATATATTTT.

V and J are TRBV7-8 and TRBJ2-3, with 8 bases aligning to TRBD2. Per germline, CDR1 SGHVS and CDR2 FQNEAQ. The J segment lost 0 bases and the V segment lost 4 bases, leaving 6 bases of the junction unmatched. The CDR3 covers 16 residues. The CDR3 sequence: CASSSRVAGSTDTQYF. CDR3 in DNA: TGTGCCAGCAGCTCCCGGGTAGCGGGGAGCACAGATACGCAGTATTTT.

J is TRBJ1-4 and V is TRBV11-3, with TRBD1 as a possible D gene (5 bases). Germline-derived CDR1 and CDR2 are SGHNT and YENEEA. The CDR3 totals 14 residues. Trimming took 7 bases from V and 7 from J, leaving 16 bases between them. The CDR3: CASTMGGMAEKLFF. The CDR3 DNA reads TGTGCCAGCACCATGGGGGGGATGGCTGAAAAACTGTTTTTT.

The CDR3 reads CASSPAGTDTQYF. CDR3 bases: TGTGCCAGCAGCCCCGCTGGGACAGATACGCAGTATTTT. The chain combines TRBV7-8 with TRBJ2-3; the D is unclear. Germline CDR1 reads SGHVS; CDR2 reads FQNEAQ. The CDR3 spans 13 residues. Between the trimmed V and J ends, which lost 5 bases and 3 bases, there was a span of 9 bases. Full variable domain (outside the CDR3, taken from reference TRBV7-8 and TRBJ2-3): GAGVSQSPRYKVAKRGQDVALRCDPISGHVSLFWYQQALGQGPEFLTYFQNEAQLDKSGLPSDRFFAERPEGSVSTLKIQRTQQEDSAVYLCASSPAGTDTQYFGPGTRLTVL.

This chain connects TRBV30 to TRBJ2-3; 8 bases line up with TRBD2. With 2 bases clipped from V and 2 bases from J, the junction kept 15 bases outside the gene matches. This CDR3 comprises 18 residues. Per germline, CDR1 GTSNPN and CDR2 SVGIG (reference sequence). This CDR3 reads CAWSPMGGRTFYTDTQYF. The CDR3 DNA is TGTGCCTGGAGTCCCATGGGCGGGAGGACTTTCTACACAGATACGCAGTATTTT.

The chain employs TRBV6-5 and TRBJ2-3, with 7 bases that match TRBD1. V dropped 0 bases and J dropped 4; count of bases not matched to a gene: 4. This CDR3 spans 15 amino acids. In germline, CDR1 is MNHEY, CDR2 SVGAGI. CDR3 protein: CASSYSGQTPDTQYF. CDR3 nucleotide sequence: TGTGCCAGCAGTTACTCGGGACAGACCCCAGATACGCAGTATTTT.